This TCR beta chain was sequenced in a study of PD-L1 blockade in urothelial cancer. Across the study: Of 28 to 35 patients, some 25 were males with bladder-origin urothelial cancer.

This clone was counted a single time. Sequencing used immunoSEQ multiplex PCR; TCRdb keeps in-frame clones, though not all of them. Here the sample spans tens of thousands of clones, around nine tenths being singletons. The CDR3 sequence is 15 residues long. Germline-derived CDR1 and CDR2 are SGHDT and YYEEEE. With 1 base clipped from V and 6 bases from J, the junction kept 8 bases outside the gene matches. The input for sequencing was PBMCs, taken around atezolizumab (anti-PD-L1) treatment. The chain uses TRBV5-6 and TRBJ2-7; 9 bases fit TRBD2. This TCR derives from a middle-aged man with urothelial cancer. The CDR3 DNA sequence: TGTGCCAGCAGCTTGCGAGCGGGGGGCGTCGGCGAGCAGTACTTC. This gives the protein CASSLRAGGVGEQYF.